These 19 T cell receptor beta chains were sequenced from one sample in a study of blood T cell repertoires in COVID-19. Data came from immunoSEQ multiplex PCR; TCRdb stores just in-frame clones and leaves some out. This sample yields about 140,000 clones, of which around four fifths are seen a single time; about 3.4% belongs to the top ten. Sample: PBMCs or T cells enriched from blood (not recorded which). These receptors were obtained from a woman aged 50 to 60 with acute COVID-19.

Remarks on this clone: Within the sample, other DNA sequences also encode this same CDR3. This chain uses TRBV7-2 with TRBJ1-4, with 10 positions matching TRBD1. V lost 5 bases, J lost 8 bases, and 5 bases stayed unmatched. Looked up from germline, CDR1 is SGHTA and CDR2 is FQGNSA. The CDR3 is 14 residues long. The CDR3 loop is CASSLGQGSEKLFF. CDR3 sequence (DNA): TGTGCCAGCAGCCTGGGACAGGGGTCCGAAAAACTGTTTTTT.

The chain links TRBV7-8 to TRBJ2-1, with 10 bases aligning to TRBD2. The CDR3 is 15 residues long. Per germline, CDR1 SGHVS and CDR2 FQNEAQ. The junction had 7 bases not matched to a gene; V was cut back by 3 bases and J by 8 bases. CDR3 nucleotides: TGTGCCAGCAGCTTCCCTAGCGGGAGTCGCTATGAGCAGTTCTTC. This codes for CASSFPSGSRYEQFF.

J is TRBJ1-3 and V is TRBV6-6, with D maybe TRBD1 (6 bases). Trimming removed 6 bases at V and 0 bases at J, with 12 bases between. CDR1 is MNHNY, CDR2 SVGAGI, per germline (reference sequence). The CDR3 spans 15 residues. CDR3 bases: TGTGCCAGCAGGGGGACACCCGACTCTGGAAACACCATATATTTT. It is translated as CASRGTPDSGNTIYF.

For the CDR3, the DNA is TGTGCCAGCAGCGTACAACACCCAGCGGGAGCGGGCACCGGGGAGCTGTTTTTT. Its protein is CASSVQHPAGAGTGELFF. The chain combines TRBV11-2 with TRBJ2-2; 8 bases align to TRBD2. Germline CDR1 SGHAT, CDR2 FQNNGV. V dropped 5 bases and J dropped 4; count of bases not matched to a gene: 15. The CDR3 is 18 amino acids.

The chain is built from TRBV12-3 or TRBV12-4 and TRBJ2-2; maybe TRBD2 (6 bases). There are 12 residues in the CDR3. The germline V and J ends were trimmed by 6 bases and 4 bases, with 6 bases remaining between them. The CDR3 DNA follows: TGTGCCAGCAGGGGACTCACCGGGGAGCTGTTTTTT. Translation: CASRGLTGELFF.

V and J are TRBV3-1 (or the pseudogene TRBV3-2) and TRBJ1-1; the D gene is possibly TRBD1 (6 bases). CDR1 and CDR2 (germline): LGHDT, YNNKEL (reference sequence). This CDR3 comprises 14 residues. The V end lost 8 bases, the J end lost 4 bases, and 17 bases lay between the germline ends. CDR3 amino acids: CASGVRGEGTEAFF. The CDR3 DNA is TGTGCCAGCGGTGTCAGGGGCGAGGGCACTGAAGCTTTCTTT.

The rearrangement uses TRBV29-1 and TRBJ2-7; D is possibly TRBD2 (7 bases). The length of the CDR3 is 13 residues. V dropped 6 bases and J dropped 5 bases, with 17 bases sitting between them. Germline CDR1 and CDR2: SQVTM and ANQGSEA. The CDR3 DNA sequence: TGCAGCGTGAGGGGGGGCGCAAGGGACGAGCAGTACTTC. Translation: CSVRGGARDEQYF.

There are a few counts of this clone. The chain couples TRBV7-2 to TRBJ1-5, with 8 positions matching TRBD1. CDR3 length: 16 residues. Trimming removed 5 bases from V and 9 bases from J; junction bases left unmatched: 15. The V gene's germline CDR1 is SGHTA and CDR2 FQGNSA. The CDR3 loop reads CASSPWGTGGARPQHF. The CDR3 DNA follows: TGTGCCAGCAGCCCATGGGGCACAGGGGGGGCGCGGCCCCAGCATTTT.

The chain links TRBV28 to TRBJ2-3; 7 bases agree with TRBD2. The J segment lost 2 bases and the V segment lost 6 bases, leaving 17 bases of the junction unmatched. Germline CDR1 and CDR2: MDHEN and SYDVKM. CDR3 length: 18 amino acids. CDR3 region: CASSYGLGLDLNTDTQYF. The CDR3 DNA follows: TGTGCCAGCAGCTATGGGCTCGGACTAGACCTTAACACAGATACGCAGTATTTT.

This sequence joins TRBV7-2 and TRBJ1-5; 7 bases line up with TRBD1. This CDR3 comprises 17 residues. Germline CDR1 is SGHTA and CDR2 is FQGNSA. Trimming cost V 3 bases and J 3 bases; bases outside gene matches: 11. The CDR3 coding sequence is TGTGCCAGCAGCTTGAGAGAGACAGGGACCCCCAATCAGCCCCAGCATTTT. Its protein product is CASSLRETGTPNQPQHF. The entire variable domain, with the rest obtained from reference TRBV7-2 and TRBJ1-5, is as follows: GAGVSQSPSNKVTEKGKDVELRCDPISGHTALYWYRQSLGQGLEFLIYFQGNSAPDKSGLPSDRFSAERTGGSVSTLTIQRTQQEDSAVYLCASSLRETGTPNQPQHFGDGTRLSIL.

The chain joins TRBV25-1 to TRBJ2-3; 9 nucleotides match TRBD1. Losses at the gene ends were 4 bases for V and 2 bases for J; bases not matched to a gene: 1. This CDR3 has 14 residues. CDR1 and CDR2 (germline): MGHDK, SYGVNS. CDR3 loop: CASSGTGDTDTQYF. DNA for the CDR3: TGTGCCAGCAGTGGGACAGGGGACACAGATACGCAGTATTTT. The full variable domain, its missing parts supplied by reference TRBV25-1 and TRBJ2-3, is EADIYQTPRYLVIGTGKKITLECSQTMGHDKMYWYQQDPGMELHLIHYSYGVNSTEKGDLSSESTVSRIRTEHFPLTLESARPSHTSQYLCASSGTGDTDTQYFGPGTRLTVL.

V gene TRBV11-2 combines with J gene TRBJ2-7; 7 nucleotides align to TRBD2. The CDR3 covers 16 residues. Germline values: CDR1 SGHAT, CDR2 FQNNGV. The ends lost 5 bases at V and 0 bases at J; junction bases unmatched: 10. The CDR3 nucleotides are TGTGCCAGCAGCGGCCAAATAGCGGGTAGCTCCTACGAGCAGTACTTC. Translating it yields CASSGQIAGSSYEQYF.

The chain carries TRBV20-1 and TRBJ1-1; D might be TRBD1 (5 bases). Germline assignment: CDR1 DFQATT and CDR2 SNEGSKA (reference sequence). The length of the CDR3 is 14 residues. Trimming took off 3 bases at V and 1 base at J, with 12 bases between the two ends. CDR3: CSASRGNTNTEAFF. The CDR3 DNA reads as TGCAGTGCTAGTCGGGGGAACACGAACACTGAAGCTTTCTTT.

The chain employs TRBV6-4 and TRBJ2-3, with D perhaps matching TRBD2 (6 bases). Per germline, CDR1 MRHNA and CDR2 SNTAGT. CDR3 length: 17 residues. V was clipped by 4 bases and J by 0 bases, with 17 bases between them. CDR3: CASSASGAALSTDTQYF. In nucleotides, the CDR3 is TGTGCCAGCAGTGCCTCGGGAGCGGCCCTGAGCACAGATACGCAGTATTTT.

This clone was counted many times. V gene TRBV19 combines with J gene TRBJ1-1; D call uncertain. The CDR3 is 14 residues long. Germline V gene lookup returns CDR1 LNHDA and CDR2 SQIVND (reference sequence). Trimming removed 6 bases from V and 3 bases from J, with 14 bases in between. CDR3 amino acids: CASSLSRGHTEAFF. DNA of the CDR3: TGTGCCAGTAGCCTGAGTCGAGGGCACACTGAAGCTTTCTTT.

The chain links TRBV19 to TRBJ1-6, with TRBD1 matching over 8 bases. This CDR3 contains 17 residues. Germline-derived CDR1 and CDR2 are LNHDA and SQIVND (reference sequence). The J segment lost 10 bases and the V segment lost 3 bases, leaving 14 bases of the junction unmatched. The CDR3 here is CASSMGGRTGNRSPLHF. The CDR3 nucleotides are TGTGCCAGTAGTATGGGCGGGCGGACAGGGAATAGATCACCCCTCCACTTT.

The J gene is TRBJ2-7, the V gene TRBV19; D uncertain. Germline-derived CDR1 and CDR2 are LNHDA and SQIVND (reference sequence). V lost 3 bases and J 3 bases, leaving 6 bases between the germline ends. CDR3 length: 12 amino acids. This CDR3 reads CASSMNGYEQYF. CDR3 nucleotide sequence: TGTGCCAGTAGTATGAACGGCTACGAGCAGTACTTC.

Notes on this clone: One end of the junction fails to match germline, which may point to a read error. The rearrangement uses TRBV20-1 and TRBJ1-4; 9 bases line up with TRBD1. Germline V gene lookup returns CDR1 DFQATT and CDR2 SNEGSKA (reference sequence). This CDR3 comprises 10 residues. The CDR3 region is CSARGTGETF. In DNA form, the CDR3 reads TGCAGTGCTAGAGGGACAGGGGAAACTTTT.

The chain combines TRBV6-5 with TRBJ2-7; D possibly corresponds to TRBD2 (6 bases). Trimming removed 10 bases at V and 5 bases at J, with 15 bases between. Germline V CDR1 and CDR2: MNHEY, SVGAGI. CDR3 length: 12 amino acids. The CDR3 protein is CATPGLKHEQYF. The CDR3 bases are TGTGCCACTCCGGGACTGAAGCACGAGCAGTACTTC.